This T cell receptor (beta chain) was retrieved from a study of T-cell reconstitution after alpha-beta-depleted transplantation in children. The CDR3 is 15 residues long. Trimming removed 5 bases from V and 2 bases from J; junction bases left unmatched: 5. The germline V gene has CDR1 SEHNR and CDR2 FQNEAQ (reference sequence). Preparation of the TCRbeta library involved a method that used unique molecular identifiers. MiXCR was run by TCRdb on the PCR reads, yielding one entry per CDR3 protein. This table has 350,000 to 400,000 distinct CDR3 sequences, about a fifth appearing once. This clonotype was detected many times.

The origin of this receptor is a human donor who donated a stem cell graft to a child with acute myeloid leukemia. This chain links TRBV7-9 with TRBJ2-3, with 9 bases fitting TRBD2. Specimen: PBMCs from the stem cell graft donor, collected from the stem cell graft. The CDR3, as DNA: TGTGCCAGCAGCATCCTAGCGGGGAACACAGATACGCAGTATTTT. Its translation: CASSILAGNTDTQYF. Full variable domain (remainder filled in from reference TRBV7-9 and TRBJ2-3): DTGVSQNPRHKITKRGQNVTFRCDPISEHNRLYWYRQTLGQGPEFLTYFQNEAQLEKSRLLSDRFSAERPKGSFSTLEIQRTEQGDSAMYLCASSILAGNTDTQYFGPGTRLTVL.